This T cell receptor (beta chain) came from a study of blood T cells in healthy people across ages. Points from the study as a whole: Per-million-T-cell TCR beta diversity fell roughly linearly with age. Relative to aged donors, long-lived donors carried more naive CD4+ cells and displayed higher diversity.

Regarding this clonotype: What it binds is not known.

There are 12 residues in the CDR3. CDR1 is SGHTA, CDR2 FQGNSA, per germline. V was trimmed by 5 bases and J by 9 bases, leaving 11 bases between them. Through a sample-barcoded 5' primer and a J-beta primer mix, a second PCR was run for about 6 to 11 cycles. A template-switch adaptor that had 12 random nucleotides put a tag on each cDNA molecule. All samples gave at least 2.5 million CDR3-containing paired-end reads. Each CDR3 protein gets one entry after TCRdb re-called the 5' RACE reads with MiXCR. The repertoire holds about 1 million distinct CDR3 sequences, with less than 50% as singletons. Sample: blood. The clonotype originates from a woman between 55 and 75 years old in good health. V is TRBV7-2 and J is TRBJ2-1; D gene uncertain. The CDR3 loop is CASSPRLTEQFF. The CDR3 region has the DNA TGTGCCAGCAGCCCCCGACTTACTGAGCAGTTCTTC.